One sample yielded the 8 T cell receptor beta chains listed below, sequenced in a study of beta chain features in type 1 diabetes. Expressed TCRB transcripts were sequenced because the entire RNA isolate underwent reverse transcription. Profiling relied on immunoSEQ multiplex PCR, and the TCRdb table lists in-frame clones only, not all of them. This sample has some 150,000 clones, with about 7% found just once. Sequencing used central memory CD4+ T cells from blood. The receptor source for this set is a woman aged 25 to 39 in good health.

This clone showed up just a few times. The V call is TRBV7-2, the J call TRBJ2-7; D may be TRBD2 (6 bases). This CDR3 contains 15 residues. In germline, CDR1 is SGHTA, CDR2 FQGNSA. Between the trimmed V and J ends, which lost 1 base and 4 bases, there was a span of 14 bases. CDR3 nucleotides: TGTGCCAGCAGCTTAGTGGGGGGAGATCTGTACGAGCAGTACTTC. Protein: CASSLVGGDLYEQYF.

A remark on this clone: At one end the junction does not follow the germline gene, possibly because of a read error. CDR3 sequence: CASSIGQGPEVVF. In DNA form, the CDR3 reads TGCGCCAGCAGCATCGGACAGGGGCCCGAAGTAGTCTTT. V and J are TRBV5-1 and TRBJ1-1; 9 bases are shared with TRBD1. The CDR3 has 13 amino acids. Germline CDR1 SGHRS, CDR2 YFSETQ.

The J gene is TRBJ2-3, the V gene TRBV5-1, with 14 bases lining up with TRBD2. The CDR3 runs 19 residues. Germline V gene lookup returns CDR1 SGHRS and CDR2 YFSETQ. V lost 4 bases and J lost 3; bases outside the gene matches: 13. The CDR3 loop is CASSTGYTGLAGGTDTQYF. In DNA, the CDR3 is TGCGCCAGCAGCACTGGGTACACCGGACTAGCGGGAGGTACAGATACGCAGTATTTT.

The chain employs TRBV7-3 and TRBJ2-1; 9 positions match TRBD2. Per the germline V gene, CDR1 is SGHTA and CDR2 is FQGTGA. V lost 4 bases to trimming and J lost 2 bases; unmatched junction nucleotides: 6. CDR3 length equals 16 residues. Written as DNA, the CDR3 is TGTGCCAGCAGCTCCAGACTAGCGGACCCCTACAATGAGCAGTTCTTC. Translated: CASSSRLADPYNEQFF. The entire variable domain, with the rest obtained from reference TRBV7-3 and TRBJ2-1, is as follows: GAGVSQTPSNKVTEKGKYVELRCDPISGHTALYWYRQSLGQGPEFLIYFQGTGAADDSGLPNDRFFAVRPEGSVSTLKIQRTERGDSAVYLCASSSRLADPYNEQFFGPGTRLTVL.

Only a few counts were recorded for this clone. V usage is TRBV18 and J usage is TRBJ2-2; TRBD2 aligns across 9 bases. Germline-derived CDR1 and CDR2 are KGHSH and LQKENI. The CDR3 has 17 residues. Trimming cost V 0 bases and J 3 bases; bases outside gene matches: 5. The CDR3 here is CASSPPGAGGDTGELFF. In nucleotides, the CDR3 is TGTGCCAGCTCACCACCGGGAGCGGGGGGAGACACCGGGGAGCTGTTTTTT. Full variable domain (rest looked up from reference TRBV18 and TRBJ2-2): NAGVMQNPRHLVRRRGQEARLRCSPMKGHSHVYWYRQLPEEGLKFMVYLQKENIIDESGMPKERFSAEFPKEGPSILRIQQVVRGDSAAYFCASSPPGAGGDTGELFFGEGSRLTVL.

This rearrangement joins TRBV6-4 to TRBJ1-5; D is uncertain. Deletions cut 7 bases from V and 0 bases from J, with 10 bases between. Germline V gene data show CDR1 as MRHNA and CDR2 as SNTAGT. This CDR3 has 14 amino acids. CDR3 nucleotide sequence: TGTGCCAGCACCACCAGAAATAGCAATCAGCCCCAGCATTTT. Its translation is CASTTRNSNQPQHF.

This sequence joins TRBV30 and TRBJ1-3; tentative D call: TRBD1 (6 bases). Between the trimmed V and J ends, which lost 6 bases and 0 bases, there was a span of 12 bases. CDR1 and CDR2 (germline): GTSNPN, SVGIG (reference sequence). The CDR3 is 14 residues long. In nucleotides, the CDR3 is TGTGCCTGCCAGGGGCTCAACTCTGGAAACACCATATATTTT. Encoded protein: CACQGLNSGNTIYF.

The V call is TRBV15, the J call TRBJ1-1; TRBD1 agrees at 8 bases. Germline V gene lookup returns CDR1 LNHNV and CDR2 YYDKDF (reference sequence). V lost 1 base, J lost 0 bases, and 4 bases stayed unmatched. The CDR3 is 16 residues long. The DNA for the CDR3 is TGTGCCACCAGCAGAGGGACAGGGCCGGTGAACACTGAAGCTTTCTTT. This translates into CATSRGTGPVNTEAFF.